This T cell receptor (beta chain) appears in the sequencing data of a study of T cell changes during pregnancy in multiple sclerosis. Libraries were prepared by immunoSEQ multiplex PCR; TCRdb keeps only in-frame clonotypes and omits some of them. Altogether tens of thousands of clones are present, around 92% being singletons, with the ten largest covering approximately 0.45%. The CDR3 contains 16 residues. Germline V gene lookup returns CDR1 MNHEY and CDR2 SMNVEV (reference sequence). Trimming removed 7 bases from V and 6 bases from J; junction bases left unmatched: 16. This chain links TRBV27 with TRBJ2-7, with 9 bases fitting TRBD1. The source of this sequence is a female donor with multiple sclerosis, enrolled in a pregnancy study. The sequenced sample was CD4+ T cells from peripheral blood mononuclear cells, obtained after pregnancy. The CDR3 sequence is CASTLRWTGDPSEQYF. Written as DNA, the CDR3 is TGTGCCAGCACCCTAAGGTGGACAGGGGACCCCTCCGAGCAGTACTTC.